The text below deals with one TCR beta chain. The target antigen is unknown. In germline, CDR1 is SGHRS, CDR2 YFSETQ. V shed 2 bases and J 3 bases; nucleotides not matched to a gene: 12. This CDR3 region has 18 residues. This entry belongs to a study of post-analysis software for immune sequencing data. Study-level findings and limits: Patients used several TRBV segments, including TRBV5-6, TRBV5-1 and TRBV20-1, more often than controls.

TCR beta cDNA libraries included unique molecular identifiers. TCRdb re-analysed the PCR reads in MiXCR, keeping a single row per CDR3 protein. The sample includes about 540,000 distinct CDR3 sequences, 34% seen only once; the top ten take roughly 6%. The chain carries TRBV5-1 and TRBJ2-1; 9 bases fit TRBD2. The sequencing input was blood. The origin of this receptor is a girl aged 2-17 years with multiple sclerosis. CDR3 nucleotide sequence: TGCGCCAGCAGCTTTCTAGCGGGGTCCCTACTCAACTACAATGAGCAGTTCTTC. Encoded protein: CASSFLAGSLLNYNEQFF.